Shown below are 8 T cell receptor beta chains from a single sample sequenced in a study of spatial heterogeneity in lung cancer. Which antigens these TCRs recognize remains unknown. Time point described: sample taken at primary tumor resection. MiXCR, applied by TCRdb to the 5' RACE reads, yields one record per CDR3 protein. The sample carries thousands of distinct CDR3 sequences, around 26% recorded once. Study-wide findings and caveats: The study found that expanded intratumoral alpha and beta TCR counts tracked tumor mutation counts.

The input for sequencing was lung tumor tissue, taken at surgery. The receptors originated from a male donor with early-stage non-small cell lung cancer.

By sample share, this clonotype is large. The V and J genes are TRBV6-5 and TRBJ2-1; 7 positions match TRBD1. Germline trimming cut 6 bases from V and 1 base from J; bases unmatched to any gene: 6. The germline V gene encodes CDR1 MNHEY and CDR2 SVGAGI. This CDR3 is 15 amino acids long. In DNA, the CDR3 is TGTGCCAGCAGCCGACAGGGTAGGTCCTACAATGAGCAGTTCTTC. Its translation is CASSRQGRSYNEQFF.

There are many counts of this clonotype. V and J are TRBV6-5 and TRBJ1-6; tentative D call: TRBD1 (5 bases). The ends were cut back, 6 bases at V and 3 bases at J, with 12 bases in the middle. Per germline, CDR1 MNHEY and CDR2 SVGAGI. The CDR3 has 15 amino acids. Here the CDR3 reads CASSTRQIYNSPLHF. In nucleotides, the CDR3 is TGTGCCAGCAGCACTCGACAGATCTATAATTCACCCCTCCACTTT.

The chain links TRBV6-4 to TRBJ1-5; 7 bases are a match to TRBD1. This CDR3 contains 14 residues. In germline, CDR1 is MRHNA, CDR2 SNTAGT. V lost 3 bases and J lost 7; bases outside the gene matches: 6. CDR3 DNA sequence: TGTGCCAGCAGTGAAGCAGGAGGGGGCCAGCCCCAGCATTTT. Translating it yields CASSEAGGGQPQHF.

This chain connects TRBV27 to TRBJ2-2, with D unclear. The V end was cut by 4 bases, the J end by 0 bases, with 0 bases between. In germline, CDR1 is MNHEY, CDR2 SMNVEV (reference sequence). CDR3 length equals 12 residues. The DNA of the CDR3 is TGTGCCAGCAGTTCGAACACCGGGGAGCTGTTTTTT. It is translated as CASSSNTGELFF.

The rearrangement joins TRBV20-1 to TRBJ1-1; no firm D call. The V gene's germline CDR1 is DFQATT and CDR2 SNEGSKA (reference sequence). The CDR3 runs 14 residues. V lost 6 bases and J 2 bases, leaving 16 bases between the germline ends. CDR3 in amino acids: CSATIPRGNTEAFF. The CDR3 DNA is TGCAGTGCAACCATTCCGCGCGGAAACACTGAAGCTTTCTTT.

This clonotype has ten or more counts. The CDR3 reads CASSPGLPGLVGTGELFF. Here the CDR3 DNA reads TGTGCCAGCAGTCCCGGCCTCCCGGGACTAGTCGGCACCGGGGAGCTGTTTTTT. This rearrangement joins TRBV12-3 or TRBV12-4 to TRBJ2-2; 8 bases line up with TRBD2. The J segment lost 4 bases and the V segment lost 5 bases, leaving 15 bases of the junction unmatched. CDR3 length: 18 residues.

The chain links TRBV6-5 to TRBJ2-7; D tentatively fits TRBD1 or TRBD2 (5 bases each). The germline CDR1 and CDR2 sequences are MNHEY and SVGAGI. The CDR3 extends over 17 amino acids. Trimming stripped 2 bases from V and 3 bases from J, with 20 bases between. The CDR3, as DNA: TGTGCCAGCAGTTACGCCCGACCCGGGACCGTTCTCTACGAGCAGTACTTC. Translation gives CASSYARPGTVLYEQYF.

The chain carries TRBV6-2 or TRBV6-3 and TRBJ2-5; possibly TRBD1 or TRBD2 for D (5 bases each). CDR3 length: 14 amino acids. CDR1 and CDR2 from the germline V gene are MNHEY and SVGEGT. Trimming left V 6 bases short and J 0 bases short, with 11 bases between. DNA for the CDR3: TGTGCCAGCAGCTCCGGGGCATACCAAGAGACCCAGTACTTC. This gives the protein CASSSGAYQETQYF.